Described below is a single T cell receptor (beta chain) sequence and its context. The data originate from a study of radiotherapy plus CTLA-4 blockade in lung cancer. Overall study: Objective responses were recorded in more than 15% of patients, with disease control recorded in 31%.

The study treated chemo-refractory metastatic non-small-cell lung cancer patients with focal radiation plus ipilimumab CTLA-4 blockade. The protocol was immunoSEQ multiplex PCR, while the TCRdb copy is restricted to in-frame clones and leaves out a portion. The sample lists roughly 100,000 clones; more than 75% were seen once. Germline CDR1 reads SGHAT; CDR2 reads FQDESV (reference sequence). The CDR3 is 16 residues long. This chain uses TRBV11-1 with TRBJ2-5; 12 bases line up with TRBD2. The end of the DNA fits TRBJ2-7 better, so the J call may be wrong. The receptor was derived from a human donor with non-small cell lung cancer that progressed on radiotherapy plus ipilimumab. Some clones in this sample may be carry-over from other donors' samples. The sample here was peripheral blood, taken from a patient treated with radiotherapy plus ipilimumab. This CDR3 is CASSLTSGGPPYEQYF. Here the CDR3 DNA reads TGTGCCAGCAGCTTAACTAGCGGGGGGCCACCCTACGAGCAGTACTTC.